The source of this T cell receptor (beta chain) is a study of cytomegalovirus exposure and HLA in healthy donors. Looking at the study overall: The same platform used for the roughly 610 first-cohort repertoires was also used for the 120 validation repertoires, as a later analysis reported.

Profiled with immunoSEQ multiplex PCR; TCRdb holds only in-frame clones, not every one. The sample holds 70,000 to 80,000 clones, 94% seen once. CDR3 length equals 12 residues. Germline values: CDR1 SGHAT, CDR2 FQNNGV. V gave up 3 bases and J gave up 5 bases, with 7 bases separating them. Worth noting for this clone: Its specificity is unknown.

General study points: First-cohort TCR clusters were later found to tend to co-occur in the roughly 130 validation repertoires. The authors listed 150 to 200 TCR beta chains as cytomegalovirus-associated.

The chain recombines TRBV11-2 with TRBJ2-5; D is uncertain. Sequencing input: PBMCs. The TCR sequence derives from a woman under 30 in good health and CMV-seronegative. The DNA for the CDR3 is TGTGCCAGCAGCTTTCTCGGGGAGACCCAGTACTTC. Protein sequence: CASSFLGETQYF.